The clone carrying this TCR beta chain was recorded a few times. No antigen is known for it. Losses at the gene ends were 6 bases for V and 5 bases for J; bases not matched to a gene: 12. The CDR3 loop spans 16 amino acids. Germline CDR1 reads MNHEY; CDR2 reads SMNVEV (reference sequence). This specimen belongs to a study of regulatory T cells in long-lasting Graves disease. Notes on the study in general: The study found TRBV28, TRBJ1-2 and TRBJ2-5 favored in persistent disease.

Construction of TCR beta libraries relied on iRepertoire HTBI primers and on Arm-PCR targeting CDR3 regions. TCRdb re-derived calls from the multiplex PCR reads in MiXCR, one entry per CDR3 protein. This repertoire shows some 350,000 distinct CDR3 sequences, around 15% found once; its top ten account for around 21%. Time point: newly diagnosed GD, antithyroid drugs for less than 3 months. TCR sequences were obtained from RNA taken from PBMCs. Separately, the same data were catalogued under a study of T cells in Graves' hyperthyroidism and ophthalmopathy. From that report: Initially, a first-round RT-PCR of the TCR CDR3 employed the HTBI primer set.

The rearrangement links TRBV27 to TRBJ2-2; 7 nucleotides line up with TRBD2. The material sequenced was peripheral blood mononuclear cells (PBMCs), taken at new diagnosis, from a patient treated with antithyroid drugs. This clonotype was obtained from a woman under 30 with Graves disease. The CDR3 here is CASSIPGREVTGELFF. The DNA for the CDR3 is TGTGCCAGCAGCATCCCGGGGAGGGAGGTGACCGGGGAGCTGTTTTTT.